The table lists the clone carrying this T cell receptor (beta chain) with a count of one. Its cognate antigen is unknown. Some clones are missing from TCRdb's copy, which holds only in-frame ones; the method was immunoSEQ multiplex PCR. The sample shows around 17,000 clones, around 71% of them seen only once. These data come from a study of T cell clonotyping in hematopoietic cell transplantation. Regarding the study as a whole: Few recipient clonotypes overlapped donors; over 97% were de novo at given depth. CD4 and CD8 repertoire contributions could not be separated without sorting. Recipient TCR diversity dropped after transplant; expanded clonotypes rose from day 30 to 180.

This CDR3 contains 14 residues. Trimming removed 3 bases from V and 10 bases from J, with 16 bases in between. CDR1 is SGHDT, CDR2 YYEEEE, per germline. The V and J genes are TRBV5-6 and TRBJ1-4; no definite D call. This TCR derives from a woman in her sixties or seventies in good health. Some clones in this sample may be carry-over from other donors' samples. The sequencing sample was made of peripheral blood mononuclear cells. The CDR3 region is CASSSTTQAGKLFF. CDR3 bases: TGTGCCAGCAGCTCGACAACGCAGGCCGGAAAACTGTTTTTT.